This T cell receptor (beta chain) was sequenced for a study of T cell changes during pregnancy in multiple sclerosis. The ends were cut back, 3 bases at V and 5 bases at J, with 4 bases in the middle. Germline assignment: CDR1 SGHVS and CDR2 FQNEAQ. This CDR3 has 11 amino acids. The assay was immunoSEQ multiplex PCR, and TCRdb's table has in-frame clones only and misses some. The repertoire has around 50,000 clones, around 92% of them found once; the top ten carry roughly 1.2%. The V call is TRBV7-8, the J call TRBJ1-1; no reliable D call. Sequenced material: peripheral blood, taken after pregnancy. This TCR came from a female donor in good health, enrolled as a control in a pregnancy study. The CDR3 DNA reads as TGTGCCAGCAGCTTCAAAACTGAAGCTTTCTTT. Protein: CASSFKTEAFF.